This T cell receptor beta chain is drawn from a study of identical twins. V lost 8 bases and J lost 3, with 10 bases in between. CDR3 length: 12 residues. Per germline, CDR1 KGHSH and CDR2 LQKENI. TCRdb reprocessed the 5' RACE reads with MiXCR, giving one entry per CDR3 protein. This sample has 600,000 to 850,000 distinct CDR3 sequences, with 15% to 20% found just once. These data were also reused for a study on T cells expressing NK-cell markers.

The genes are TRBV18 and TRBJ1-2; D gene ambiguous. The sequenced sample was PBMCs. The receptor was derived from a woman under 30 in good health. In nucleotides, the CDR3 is TGTGCCAGCCGACCAGTCGACTATGGCTACACCTTC. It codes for CASRPVDYGYTF.